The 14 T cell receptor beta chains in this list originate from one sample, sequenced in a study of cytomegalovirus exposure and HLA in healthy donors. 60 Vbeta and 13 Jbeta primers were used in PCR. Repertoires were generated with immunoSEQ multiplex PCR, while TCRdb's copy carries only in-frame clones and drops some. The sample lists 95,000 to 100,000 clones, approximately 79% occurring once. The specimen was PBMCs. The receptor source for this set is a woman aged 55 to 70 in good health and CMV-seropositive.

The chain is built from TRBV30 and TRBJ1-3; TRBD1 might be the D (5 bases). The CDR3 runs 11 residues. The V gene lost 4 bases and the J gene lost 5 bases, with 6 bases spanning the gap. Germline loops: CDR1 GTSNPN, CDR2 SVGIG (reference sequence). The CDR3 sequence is CAWKGRNTIYF. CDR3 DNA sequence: TGTGCCTGGAAGGGGAGAAACACCATATATTTT.

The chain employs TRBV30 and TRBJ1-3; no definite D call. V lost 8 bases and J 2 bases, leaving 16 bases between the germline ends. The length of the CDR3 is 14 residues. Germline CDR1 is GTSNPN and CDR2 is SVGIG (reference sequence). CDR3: CAGQYGGPGNTIYF. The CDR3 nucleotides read TGTGCCGGGCAGTACGGAGGACCTGGAAACACCATATATTTT.

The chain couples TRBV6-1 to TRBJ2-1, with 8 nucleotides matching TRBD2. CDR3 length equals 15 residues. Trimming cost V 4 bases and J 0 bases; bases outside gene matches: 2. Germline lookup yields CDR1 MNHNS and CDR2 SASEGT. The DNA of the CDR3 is TGTGCCAGCAGTGTACTAGCGGCCTCCTACAATGAGCAGTTCTTC. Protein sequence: CASSVLAASYNEQFF.

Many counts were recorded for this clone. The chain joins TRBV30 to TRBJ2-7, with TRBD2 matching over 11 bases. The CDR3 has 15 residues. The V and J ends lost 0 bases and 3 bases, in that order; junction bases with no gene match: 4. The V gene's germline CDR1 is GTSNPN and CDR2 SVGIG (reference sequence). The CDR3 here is CAWSVRTSGSYEQYF. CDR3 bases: TGTGCCTGGAGTGTCCGTACTAGCGGGAGCTACGAGCAGTACTTC.

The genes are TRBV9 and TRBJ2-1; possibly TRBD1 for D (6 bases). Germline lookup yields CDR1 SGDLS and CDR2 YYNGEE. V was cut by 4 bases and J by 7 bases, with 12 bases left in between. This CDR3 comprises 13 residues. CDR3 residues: CASSTVRGNEQFF. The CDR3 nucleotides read TGTGCCAGCAGCACCGTGAGGGGGAATGAGCAGTTCTTC. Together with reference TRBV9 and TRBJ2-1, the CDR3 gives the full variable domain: DSGVTQTPKHLITATGQRVTLRCSPRSGDLSVYWYQQSLDQGLQFLIQYYNGEERAKGNILERFSAQQFPDLHSELNLSSLELGDSALYFCASSTVRGNEQFFGPGTRLTVL.

The CDR3 protein is CASSLRGGEMGPYEQYF. CDR3 sequence (DNA): TGTGCCAGCAGCTTAAGGGGGGGGGAAATGGGCCCCTACGAGCAGTACTTC. This rearrangement joins TRBV7-9 to TRBJ2-7; D perhaps matches TRBD2 (7 bases). Trimming left V 2 bases short and J 2 bases short, with 19 bases between. The CDR3 length is 17 residues. Germline V CDR1 and CDR2: SEHNR, FQNEAQ (reference sequence). The variable domain in full, with the rest retrieved from reference TRBV7-9 and TRBJ2-7, is DTGVSQNPRHKITKRGQNVTFRCDPISEHNRLYWYRQTLGQGPEFLTYFQNEAQLEKSRLLSDRFSAERPKGSFSTLEIQRTEQGDSAMYLCASSLRGGEMGPYEQYFGPGTRLTVT.

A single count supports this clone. The CDR3: CASSPRDRSSYEQYF. DNA for the CDR3: TGCGCCAGCAGCCCCAGAGACAGGAGCTCCTACGAGCAGTACTTC. The rearrangement uses TRBV4-1 and TRBJ2-7, with D possibly TRBD1 on 6 matching bases. The germline V gene has CDR1 MGHRA and CDR2 YSYEKL. The CDR3 totals 15 residues. Trimming cost V 4 bases and J 0 bases, with 13 bases left between them.

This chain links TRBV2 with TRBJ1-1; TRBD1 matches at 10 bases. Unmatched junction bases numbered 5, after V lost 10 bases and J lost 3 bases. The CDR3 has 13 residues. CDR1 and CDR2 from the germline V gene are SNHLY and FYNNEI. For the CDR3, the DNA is TGTGCCACCAGACAGGGGGCGGACACTGAAGCTTTCTTT. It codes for CATRQGADTEAFF.

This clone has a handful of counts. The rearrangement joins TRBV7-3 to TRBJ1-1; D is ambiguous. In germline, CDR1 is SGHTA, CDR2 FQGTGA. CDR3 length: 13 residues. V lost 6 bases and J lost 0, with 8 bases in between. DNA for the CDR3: TGTGCCAGCAGTGACTTCCTGAACACTGAAGCTTTCTTT. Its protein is CASSDFLNTEAFF.

The CDR3 nucleotides read TGTGCCAGCAGTGACCCAGGGGCCGGAAACACCATATATTTT. Amino acids: CASSDPGAGNTIYF. V and J are TRBV25-1 and TRBJ1-3; possibly TRBD1 for D (6 bases). The CDR3 consists of 14 residues. V lost 3 bases and J lost 4, with 10 bases in between. Per the germline V gene, CDR1 is MGHDK and CDR2 is SYGVNS.

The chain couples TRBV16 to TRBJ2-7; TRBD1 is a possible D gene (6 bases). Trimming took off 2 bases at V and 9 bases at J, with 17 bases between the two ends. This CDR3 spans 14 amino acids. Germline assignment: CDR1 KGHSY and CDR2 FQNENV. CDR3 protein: CASSQGNRAQAQYF. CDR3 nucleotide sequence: TGTGCCAGCAGCCAAGGCAACAGGGCTCAGGCGCAGTACTTC.

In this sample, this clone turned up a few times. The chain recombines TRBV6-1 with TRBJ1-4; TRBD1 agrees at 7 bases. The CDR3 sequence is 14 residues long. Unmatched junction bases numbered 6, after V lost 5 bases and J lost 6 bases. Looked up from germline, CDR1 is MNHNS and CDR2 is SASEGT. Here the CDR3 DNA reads TGTGCCAGCAGTATCGACAGGGCGGATGAAAAACTGTTTTTT. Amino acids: CASSIDRADEKLFF.

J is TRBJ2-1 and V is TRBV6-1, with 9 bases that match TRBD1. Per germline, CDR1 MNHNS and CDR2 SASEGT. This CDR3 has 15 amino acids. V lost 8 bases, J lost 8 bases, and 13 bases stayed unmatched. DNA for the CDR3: TGTGCCAGCGGAGTCGGGACAGGGCCCTTCGATGAGCAGTTCTTC. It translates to CASGVGTGPFDEQFF.

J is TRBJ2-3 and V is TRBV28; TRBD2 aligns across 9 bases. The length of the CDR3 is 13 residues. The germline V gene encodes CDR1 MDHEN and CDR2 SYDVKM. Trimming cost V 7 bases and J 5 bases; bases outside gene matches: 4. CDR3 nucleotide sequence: TGTGCCAGCAAAAGCGGGAGGAGAGATACGCAGTATTTT. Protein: CASKSGRRDTQYF. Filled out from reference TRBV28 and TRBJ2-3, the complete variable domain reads DVKVTQSSRYLVKRTGEKVFLECVQDMDHENMFWYRQDPGLGLRLIYFSYDVKMKEKGDIPEGYSVSREKKERFSLILESASTNQTSMYLCASKSGRRDTQYFGPGTRLTVL.